The present T cell receptor (beta chain) was sequenced within a study of radiotherapy plus CTLA-4 blockade in lung cancer. Overall study: Overall, 15% to 20% of patients showed an objective response, while over 25% attained disease control. General study points: An expansion of tumor-derived TCR clones occurred in blood after radiotherapy plus ipilimumab.

Only in-frame clones appear in the TCRdb table, and some are missing; sequencing was by immunoSEQ multiplex PCR. The sample consists of around 77,000 clones, over 65% of them appearing once. Trimming stripped 3 bases from V and 7 bases from J, with 6 bases between. The CDR3 contains 10 residues. Germline values: CDR1 DFQATT, CDR2 SNEGSKA (reference sequence). Remarks on this clone: Antigen unknown.

Sequencing was performed on peripheral blood, taken from a patient treated with radiotherapy plus ipilimumab. This TCR was sampled from a human donor with non-small cell lung cancer whose response to radiotherapy plus ipilimumab could not be evaluated. J is TRBJ1-1 and V is TRBV20-1; D is unclear. The CDR3 region is CSASRNEAFF. The CDR3 DNA reads TGCAGTGCTAGCAGGAATGAAGCTTTCTTT.